This record concerns one TCR beta chain sequence. These data originate in a study of blood T cell repertoires in COVID-19. With V trimmed by 3 bases and J by 6 bases, 5 bases remained unmatched. CDR1 and CDR2 (germline): SGHNT, YYREEE (reference sequence). The CDR3 is made up of 15 amino acids. Sequenced by immunoSEQ multiplex PCR; TCRdb stores in-frame clones only, minus some. The data show hundreds of thousands of clones, over 70% seen once. The V gene is TRBV5-4, the J gene TRBJ2-7, with 14 bases lining up with TRBD2. Sample: peripheral blood. The TCR comes from a woman of 80 years or more with acute or convalescent COVID-19. The CDR3 sequence: CASSWGTSGSIEQYF. CDR3 in DNA: TGTGCCAGCAGCTGGGGGACTAGCGGGAGTATCGAGCAGTACTTC. The whole variable domain, remainder taken from reference TRBV5-4 and TRBJ2-7, is ETGVTQSPTHLIKTRGQQVTLRCSSQSGHNTVSWYQQALGQGPQFIFQYYREEENGRGNFPPRFSGLQFPNYSSELNVNALELDDSALYLCASSWGTSGSIEQYFGPGTRLTVT.